Reported below is one TCR beta chain. The target antigen is unknown. The V end was cut by 2 bases, the J end by 4 bases, with 8 bases between. CDR3 size: 13 residues. From germline, CDR1 is ENHRY and CDR2 SYGVKD. The data originate from a study of CD8+ T cells in alopecia areata. cDNA prepared by RNA extraction and subsequent reverse transcription served as the template for sequencing. Sequenced by immunoSEQ multiplex PCR; TCRdb stores in-frame clones only, minus some. Among 200,000 to 250,000 clones, 64% were seen once, and the ten largest hold more than 3.5%. Treatment in this sample: oral pan-JAK inhibitor, 5-10 mg twice daily. The study's findings and limits: Elevated clonality characterized lesional scalp relative to normal scalp, particularly in alopecia totalis/universalis. Tofacitinib significantly brought down scalp clonality and expanded CD8+ clones among top 100.

This specimen was CD4+ T cells sorted from blood, taken at week 4, from a patient treated with tofacitinib. The TCR comes from a human donor with alopecia areata. The rearrangement uses TRBV10-3 and TRBJ1-2; D possibly corresponds to TRBD1 (5 bases). The DNA of the CDR3 is TGTGCCATCAGTGAGGGGGCCGGCTATGGCTACACCTTC. Its protein product is CAISEGAGYGYTF.